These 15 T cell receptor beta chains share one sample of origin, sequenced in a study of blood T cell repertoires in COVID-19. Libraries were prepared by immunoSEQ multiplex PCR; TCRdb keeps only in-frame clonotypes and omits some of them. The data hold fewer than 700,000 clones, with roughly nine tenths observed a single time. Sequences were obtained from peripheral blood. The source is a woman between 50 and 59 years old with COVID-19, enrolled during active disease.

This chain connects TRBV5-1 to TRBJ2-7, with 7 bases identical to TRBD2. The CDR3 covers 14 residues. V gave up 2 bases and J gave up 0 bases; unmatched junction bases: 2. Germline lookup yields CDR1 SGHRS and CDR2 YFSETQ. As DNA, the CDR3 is TGCGCCAGCAGCTTTGGGGGGGACTCCTACGAGCAGTACTTC. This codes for CASSFGGDSYEQYF.

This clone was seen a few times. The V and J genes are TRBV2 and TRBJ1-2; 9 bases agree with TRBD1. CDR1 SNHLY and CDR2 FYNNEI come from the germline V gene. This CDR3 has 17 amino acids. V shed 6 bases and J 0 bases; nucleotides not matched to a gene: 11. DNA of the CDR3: TGTGCCAGCAGGGGGGGACAGGGAGGTTGGGCTAACTATGGCTACACCTTC. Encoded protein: CASRGGQGGWANYGYTF. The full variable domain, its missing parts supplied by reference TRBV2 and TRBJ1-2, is EPEVTQTPSHQVTQMGQEVILRCVPISNHLYFYWYRQILGQKVEFLVSFYNNEISEKSEIFDDQFSVERPDGSNFTLKIRSTKLEDSAMYFCASRGGQGGWANYGYTFGSGTRLTVV.

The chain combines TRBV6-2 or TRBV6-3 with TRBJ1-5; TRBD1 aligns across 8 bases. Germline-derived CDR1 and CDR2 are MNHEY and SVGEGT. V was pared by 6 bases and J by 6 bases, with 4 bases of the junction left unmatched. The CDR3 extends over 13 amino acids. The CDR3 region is CASSTGGGQPQHF. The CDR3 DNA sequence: TGTGCCAGCAGCACAGGGGGAGGTCAGCCCCAGCATTTT.

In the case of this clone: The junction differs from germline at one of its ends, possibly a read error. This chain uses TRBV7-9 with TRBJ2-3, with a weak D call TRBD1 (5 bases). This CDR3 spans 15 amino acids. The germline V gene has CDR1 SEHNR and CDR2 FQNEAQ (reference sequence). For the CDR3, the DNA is TGTGCCAGCAGCTTATATAAAGGGGTCACAGGTACGCAGTATTTT. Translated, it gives CASSLYKGVTGTQYF.

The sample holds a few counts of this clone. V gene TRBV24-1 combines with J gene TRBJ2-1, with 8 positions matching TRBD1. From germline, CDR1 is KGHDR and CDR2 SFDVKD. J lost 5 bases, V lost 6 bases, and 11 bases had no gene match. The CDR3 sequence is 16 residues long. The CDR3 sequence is CATSKFSGTGDNEQFF. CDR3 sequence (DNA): TGTGCCACCAGTAAATTTTCCGGGACAGGTGACAATGAGCAGTTCTTC.

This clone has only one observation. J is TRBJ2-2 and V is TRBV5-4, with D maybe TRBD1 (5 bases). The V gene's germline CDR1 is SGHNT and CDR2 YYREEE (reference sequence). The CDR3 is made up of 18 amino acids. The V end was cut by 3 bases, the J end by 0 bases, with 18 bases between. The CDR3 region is CASSSRRMTRANTGELFF. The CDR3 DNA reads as TGTGCCAGCAGCTCTCGACGGATGACCAGGGCGAACACCGGGGAGCTGTTTTTT.

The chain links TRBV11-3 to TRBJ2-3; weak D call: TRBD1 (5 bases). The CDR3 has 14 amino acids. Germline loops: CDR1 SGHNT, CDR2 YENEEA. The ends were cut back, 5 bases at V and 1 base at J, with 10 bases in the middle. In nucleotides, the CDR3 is TGTGCCAGCAGCCCCGACAGACGCACAGATACGCAGTATTTT. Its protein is CASSPDRRTDTQYF.

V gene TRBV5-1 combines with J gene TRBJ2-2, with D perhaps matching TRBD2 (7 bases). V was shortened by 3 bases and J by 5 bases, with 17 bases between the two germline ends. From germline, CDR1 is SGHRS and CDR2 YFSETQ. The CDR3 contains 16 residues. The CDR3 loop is CASSSSGGPRTGELFF. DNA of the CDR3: TGCGCCAGCAGCTCCTCCGGGGGGCCTAGGACCGGGGAGCTGTTTTTT.

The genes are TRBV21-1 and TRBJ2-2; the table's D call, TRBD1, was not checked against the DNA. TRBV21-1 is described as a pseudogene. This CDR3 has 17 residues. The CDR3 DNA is TGTGCCAGCAGCCAGCTGGGACAGGGGAAGTTGGCCGGGGAGCTGTTTTTT. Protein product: CASSQLGQGKLAGELFF.

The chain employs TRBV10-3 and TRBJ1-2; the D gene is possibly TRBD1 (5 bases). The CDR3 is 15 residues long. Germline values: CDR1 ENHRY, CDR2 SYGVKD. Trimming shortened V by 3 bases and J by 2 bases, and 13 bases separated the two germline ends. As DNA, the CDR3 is TGTGCCATCAGTGACCCGGGGGGACCGAACTATGGCTACACCTTC. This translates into CAISDPGGPNYGYTF.

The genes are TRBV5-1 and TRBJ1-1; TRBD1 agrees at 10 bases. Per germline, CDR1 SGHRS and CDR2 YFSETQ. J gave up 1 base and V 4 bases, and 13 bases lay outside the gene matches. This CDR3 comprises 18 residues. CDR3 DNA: TGCGCCAGCAGCCGGACAGGGGGTAGGAGTGACTGGAACACTGAAGCTTTCTTT. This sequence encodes CASSRTGGRSDWNTEAFF. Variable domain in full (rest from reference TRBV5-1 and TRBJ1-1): KAGVTQTPRYLIKTRGQQVTLSCSPISGHRSVSWYQQTPGQGLQFLFEYFSETQRNKGNFPGRFSGRQFSNSRSEMNVSTLELGDSALYLCASSRTGGRSDWNTEAFFGQGTRLTVV.

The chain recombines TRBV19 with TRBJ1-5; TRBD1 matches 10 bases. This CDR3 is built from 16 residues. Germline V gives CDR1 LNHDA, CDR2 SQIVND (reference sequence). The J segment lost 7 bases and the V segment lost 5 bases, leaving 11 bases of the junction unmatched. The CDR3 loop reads CASSSLDRGPGQPQHF. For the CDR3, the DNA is TGTGCCAGTAGTTCCCTCGACAGGGGGCCAGGGCAGCCCCAGCATTTT. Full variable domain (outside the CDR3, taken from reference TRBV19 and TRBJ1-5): DGGITQSPKYLFRKEGQNVTLSCEQNLNHDAMYWYRQDPGQGLRLIYYSQIVNDFQKGDIAEGYSVSREKKESFPLTVTSAQKNPTAFYLCASSSLDRGPGQPQHFGDGTRLSIL.

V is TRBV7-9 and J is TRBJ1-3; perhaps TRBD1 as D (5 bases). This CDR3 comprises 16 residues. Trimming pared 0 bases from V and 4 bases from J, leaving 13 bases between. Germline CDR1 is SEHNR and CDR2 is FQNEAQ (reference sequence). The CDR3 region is CASSLAAGLRGNTIYF. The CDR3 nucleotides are TGTGCCAGCAGCTTAGCGGCAGGGCTAAGAGGAAACACCATATATTTT.

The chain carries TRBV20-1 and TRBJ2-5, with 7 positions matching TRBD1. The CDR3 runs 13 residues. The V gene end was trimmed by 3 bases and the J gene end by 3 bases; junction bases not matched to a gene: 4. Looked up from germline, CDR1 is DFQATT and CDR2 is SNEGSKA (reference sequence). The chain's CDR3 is CSASFTGEETQYF. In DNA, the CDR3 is TGCAGTGCTAGTTTCACAGGGGAAGAGACCCAGTACTTC.

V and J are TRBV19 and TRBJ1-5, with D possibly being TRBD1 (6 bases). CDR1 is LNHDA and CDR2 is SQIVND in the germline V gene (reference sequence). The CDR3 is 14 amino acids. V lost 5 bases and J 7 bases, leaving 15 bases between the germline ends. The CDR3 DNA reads TGTGCCAGTAGTGAGACGGGACAAAGGCAGCCCCAGCATTTT. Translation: CASSETGQRQPQHF.